This T cell receptor beta chain was sequenced for a study of OX40 agonist ivuxolimab in advanced cancers. Study summary: Ivuxolimab was administered intravenously to patients at 0.01 to 10 mg/kg every 2 weeks. A history of anti-PD-1, anti-PD-L1 or anti-CTLA-4 therapy was acceptable, and 40% had some.

The assay was immunoSEQ multiplex PCR, and TCRdb's table has in-frame clones only and misses some. The repertoire holds tens of thousands of clones, with roughly 90% as singletons. Sequenced here: CD4+ or CD8+ T cells sorted from blood, sampled in a trial of the OX40 agonist ivuxolimab. This receptor was obtained from an adult with an advanced solid tumor such as melanoma, head and neck, liver or kidney cancer.

The CDR3 sequence: CASSVSVGDADTQYF. CDR3 bases: TGTGCCAGCAGCGTTTCGGTAGGGGACGCAGATACGCAGTATTTT. The rearrangement uses TRBV9 and TRBJ2-3; perhaps D is TRBD1 or TRBD2 (5 bases each). The germline V and J ends were trimmed by 2 bases and 4 bases, with 14 bases remaining between them. The CDR3 has 15 amino acids. Germline CDR1 SGDLS, CDR2 YYNGEE.